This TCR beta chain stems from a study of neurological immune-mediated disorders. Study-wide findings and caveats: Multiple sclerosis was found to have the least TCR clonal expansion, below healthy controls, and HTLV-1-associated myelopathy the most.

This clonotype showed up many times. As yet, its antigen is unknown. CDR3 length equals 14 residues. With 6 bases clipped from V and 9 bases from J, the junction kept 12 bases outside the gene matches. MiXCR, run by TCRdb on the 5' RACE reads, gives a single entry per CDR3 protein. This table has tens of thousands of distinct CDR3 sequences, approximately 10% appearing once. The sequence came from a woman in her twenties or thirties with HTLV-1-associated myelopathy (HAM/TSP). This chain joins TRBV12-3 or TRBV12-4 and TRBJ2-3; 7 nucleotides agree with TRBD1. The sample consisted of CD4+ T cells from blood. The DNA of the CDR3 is TGTGCCAGCAGCACCCGAGGGGGCCTGCGAACGCAGTATTTT. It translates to CASSTRGGLRTQYF.